This T cell receptor beta chain was sequenced in a study of blood T cell repertoires in COVID-19. The CDR3 loop spans 15 amino acids. V was cut by 2 bases and J by 1 base, with 11 bases left in between. Germline assignment: CDR1 SGDLS and CDR2 YYNGEE. A word on this clone: Other DNA sequences in this sample translate to the same CDR3.

Repertoires were generated with immunoSEQ multiplex PCR, while TCRdb's copy carries only in-frame clones and drops some. The table includes 200,000 to 300,000 clones, approximately 88% detected once. The receptor comes from a woman aged 40 to 55 with acute COVID-19. The sequenced sample was PBMCs or T cells enriched from blood (not recorded which). This chain uses TRBV9 with TRBJ2-3; TRBD1 might be the D (6 bases). In DNA, the CDR3 is TGTGCCAGCAGCGTTCGCAGGGGAGGCACAGATACGCAGTATTTT. Translating gives CASSVRRGGTDTQYF.